This entry lists 22 T cell receptor beta chains sequenced from one sample in a study of graft-versus-host responses after intestinal transplantation. This table comes from immunoSEQ multiplex PCR, and its TCRdb copy is limited to in-frame clones, with some not included. In the table there are fewer than 30,000 clones, approximately 83% of which are singletons. Specimen: PBMCs, collected 450 to 480 days after intestinal transplant. Receptors originate from a human patient who received an intestinal transplant, so some T cells may come from the graft donor.

This sequence joins TRBV6-6 and TRBJ2-7, with TRBD1 as a possible D gene (6 bases). The CDR3 runs 13 residues. Deletions cut 2 bases from V and 6 bases from J, with 11 bases between. Germline V lookup: CDR1 MNHNY, CDR2 SVGAGI (reference sequence). DNA for the CDR3: TGTGCCAGCAGTTACGCAGGGGCGTTCGAGCAGTACTTC. This translates into CASSYAGAFEQYF.

The CDR3 DNA reads as TGTGCCAGTAGTATACTCCAGGGGTCGGATACGCAGTATTTT. Translating gives CASSILQGSDTQYF. This sequence joins TRBV19 and TRBJ2-3, with D possibly TRBD1 on 6 matching bases. The CDR3 sequence is 14 residues long. CDR1 and CDR2 (germline): LNHDA, SQIVND (reference sequence). The V gene lost 2 bases and the J gene lost 6 bases, with 12 bases spanning the gap.

With regard to this clone: Because the CDR3 is missing its conserved closing phenylalanine or tryptophan, this is likely a read error. The chain is built from TRBV18 and TRBJ2-7; 8 bases agree with TRBD1. Germline V gene sequence: CDR1 KGHSH, CDR2 LQKENI. This CDR3 comprises 16 residues. Losses at the gene ends were 3 bases for V and 3 bases for J; bases not matched to a gene: 10. CDR3 sequence: CASSPGVGTGRYEQYL. CDR3 coding DNA: TGTGCCAGCTCACCTGGGGTAGGGACAGGACGCTACGAGCAGTACCTC.

The table lists this clone with a count of one. The V gene is TRBV30, the J gene TRBJ2-5, with D hard to call. CDR1 is GTSNPN and CDR2 is SVGIG in the germline V gene (reference sequence). CDR3 length: 14 residues. The germline V and J ends were trimmed by 0 bases and 1 base, with 9 bases remaining between them. CDR3 loop: CAWSVWAGQETQYF. CDR3 bases: TGTGCCTGGAGTGTATGGGCAGGCCAAGAGACCCAGTACTTC.

The gene calls are TRBV28 and TRBJ1-5; D remains unclear. The germline gives CDR1 MDHEN, CDR2 SYDVKM. Trimming removed 3 bases from V and 4 bases from J, with 4 bases in between. The CDR3 loop spans 12 amino acids. CDR3 in amino acids: CASSFSNQPQHF. CDR3 DNA sequence: TGTGCCAGCAGTTTCAGTAATCAGCCCCAGCATTTT.

This clone was seen a single time. The rearrangement links TRBV28 to TRBJ1-3; D possibly corresponds to TRBD1 (5 bases). Trimming removed 8 bases from V and 0 bases from J, with 11 bases in between. The CDR3 has 14 amino acids. CDR1 is MDHEN and CDR2 is SYDVKM in the germline V gene. The CDR3 sequence is CASVGRSSGNTIYF. The CDR3 coding sequence is TGTGCCAGCGTGGGACGGAGCTCTGGAAACACCATATATTTT.

V and J are TRBV9 and TRBJ2-3; no definite D call. CDR1 is SGDLS, CDR2 YYNGEE, per germline. V lost 0 bases and J lost 5, with 7 bases in between. The CDR3 has 13 residues. CDR3 DNA sequence: TGTGCCAGCAGCGTAGGTCCGGGAGATACGCAGTATTTT. It specifies CASSVGPGDTQYF.

V usage is TRBV4-1 and J usage is TRBJ2-7, with D perhaps matching TRBD1 or TRBD2 (6 bases each). The CDR3 is 15 residues long. The V gene's germline CDR1 is MGHRA and CDR2 YSYEKL. V lost 4 bases and J lost 3, with 16 bases in between. CDR3 nucleotide sequence: TGCGCCAGCAGCCCGGGGGCCCCAGGGGTCTACGAGCAGTACTTC. Translation: CASSPGAPGVYEQYF.

J is TRBJ2-3 and V is TRBV5-4; the match to TRBD2 covers 11 bases. Per the germline V gene, CDR1 is SGHNT and CDR2 is YYREEE (reference sequence). Trimming at V came to 0 bases and at J to 3 bases, leaving 6 bases not matched to a gene. CDR3 length equals 17 residues. The CDR3 protein is CASSLGTSGRRTDTQYF. In DNA form, the CDR3 reads TGTGCCAGCAGCTTGGGTACTAGCGGGAGAAGAACAGATACGCAGTATTTT.

The gene calls are TRBV4-1 and TRBJ2-1; perhaps TRBD2 as D (5 bases). V lost 1 base, J lost 0 bases, and 13 bases lay in between. This CDR3 contains 17 residues. Germline V gene data show CDR1 as MGHRA and CDR2 as YSYEKL. Here the CDR3 reads CASSQASRRSSYNEQFF. CDR3 nucleotides: TGCGCCAGCAGCCAAGCCTCGCGGAGGAGCTCCTACAATGAGCAGTTCTTC.

The chain couples TRBV19 to TRBJ1-5, with 8 bases fitting TRBD1. This CDR3 region has 13 residues. V dropped 5 bases and J dropped 7; count of bases not matched to a gene: 4. Germline-derived CDR1 and CDR2 are LNHDA and SQIVND (reference sequence). The DNA of the CDR3 is TGTGCCAGTAGTTGGACAGGGACCCAGCCCCAGCATTTT. Translation: CASSWTGTQPQHF.

The V and J genes are TRBV5-1 and TRBJ2-7, with no clear D. The CDR3 loop spans 12 amino acids. Looked up from germline, CDR1 is SGHRS and CDR2 is YFSETQ. The germline V and J ends were trimmed by 1 base and 7 bases, with 9 bases remaining between them. CDR3 region: CASSLLNGEQYF. The CDR3 nucleotides are TGCGCCAGCAGCTTGTTGAACGGAGAGCAGTACTTC. The full variable domain, in which reference TRBV5-1 and TRBJ2-7 provide the parts outside the CDR3, is KAGVTQTPRYLIKTRGQQVTLSCSPISGHRSVSWYQQTPGQGLQFLFEYFSETQRNKGNFPGRFSGRQFSNSRSEMNVSTLELGDSALYLCASSLLNGEQYFGPGTRLTVT.

V and J are TRBV27 and TRBJ2-1, with 7 bases matching TRBD2. The CDR3 totals 13 residues. V dropped 2 bases and J dropped 6; count of bases not matched to a gene: 1. The germline CDR1 and CDR2 sequences are MNHEY and SMNVEV (reference sequence). DNA for the CDR3: TGTGCCAGCAGTTTAGGCGGGGGCAATGAGCAGTTCTTC. Protein: CASSLGGGNEQFF.

This clone was counted a single time. The CDR3, as DNA: TGTGCCAGCAGCTTCGAGACAGCGGATGAGCAGTTCTTC. This translates into CASSFETADEQFF. J is TRBJ2-1 and V is TRBV7-8; TRBD1 or TRBD2 may be the D gene (5 bases each). This CDR3 contains 13 residues. Germline-derived CDR1 and CDR2 are SGHVS and FQNEAQ. V was pared by 3 bases and J by 8 bases, with 11 bases between.

The rearrangement uses TRBV28 and TRBJ2-3; 7 nucleotides agree with TRBD2. The germline CDR1 and CDR2 sequences are MDHEN and SYDVKM. V shed 7 bases, J shed 0 bases, and the junction held 4 bases outside the gene matches. This CDR3 is 14 amino acids long. CDR3 sequence: CASMSSGSTDTQYF. CDR3 coding DNA: TGTGCCAGCATGAGTAGCGGGAGCACAGATACGCAGTATTTT.

The genes are TRBV11-2 and TRBJ2-1; TRBD2 matches at 9 bases. J lost 4 bases, V lost 5 bases, and 12 bases had no gene match. Germline CDR1 and CDR2: SGHAT and FQNNGV. The length of the CDR3 is 17 residues. The CDR3 coding sequence is TGTGCCAGCAGCCCAAGCCTGACTAGCGGCTCGTACAATGAGCAGTTCTTC. Its translation is CASSPSLTSGSYNEQFF.

V gene TRBV11-2 combines with J gene TRBJ2-4; D not resolved. The CDR3 totals 16 residues. The V and J ends lost 5 bases and 0 bases respectively, with 14 bases between them. Germline values: CDR1 SGHAT, CDR2 FQNNGV. The CDR3 region is CASSHIKDLAKNIQYF. The CDR3 DNA reads as TGTGCCAGCAGCCACATCAAAGACCTAGCCAAAAACATTCAGTACTTC.

This chain joins TRBV11-2 and TRBJ2-5, with a weak D call TRBD2 (6 bases). Trimming left V 4 bases short and J 5 bases short, with 20 bases between. CDR1 and CDR2 from the germline V gene are SGHAT and FQNNGV. This CDR3 contains 16 residues. Written as DNA, the CDR3 is TGTGCCAGCAGCTCCGGAACGGGAGATTGGTGGGAGACCCAGTACTTC. Its translation is CASSSGTGDWWETQYF.

A single count supports this clone. V gene TRBV6-5 combines with J gene TRBJ1-3; the D is unclear. CDR1 and CDR2 from the germline V gene are MNHEY and SVGAGI. The V and J ends lost 6 bases and 0 bases respectively, with 12 bases between them. CDR3 length equals 15 residues. CDR3 coding DNA: TGTGCCAGCAGAAAAAACAGTGACTCTGGAAACACCATATATTTT. Amino acids: CASRKNSDSGNTIYF.

The rearrangement uses TRBV27 and TRBJ2-1; D is unresolved. Trimming stripped 7 bases from V and 0 bases from J, with 7 bases between. The CDR3 totals 13 residues. Germline V gene sequence: CDR1 MNHEY, CDR2 SMNVEV (reference sequence). The CDR3: CASTSDSYNEQFF. CDR3 in DNA: TGTGCCAGCACTAGTGACTCCTACAATGAGCAGTTCTTC.

The chain carries TRBV27 and TRBJ2-7; D is ambiguous. Germline lookup yields CDR1 MNHEY and CDR2 SMNVEV (reference sequence). V was pared by 2 bases and J by 5 bases, with 16 bases between. CDR3 length equals 15 residues. The CDR3 coding sequence is TGTGCCAGCAGTTTAGCTTCGGGCTTCTACGACGAGCAGTACTTC. It specifies CASSLASGFYDEQYF.

The J gene is TRBJ2-2, the V gene TRBV2; TRBD2 aligns across 7 bases. V dropped 5 bases and J dropped 2; count of bases not matched to a gene: 2. This CDR3 spans 14 amino acids. Germline assignment: CDR1 SNHLY and CDR2 FYNNEI. The CDR3 DNA follows: TGTGCCAGCAGTCTAGCGGAAAACACCGGGGAGCTGTTTTTT. Residues: CASSLAENTGELFF.